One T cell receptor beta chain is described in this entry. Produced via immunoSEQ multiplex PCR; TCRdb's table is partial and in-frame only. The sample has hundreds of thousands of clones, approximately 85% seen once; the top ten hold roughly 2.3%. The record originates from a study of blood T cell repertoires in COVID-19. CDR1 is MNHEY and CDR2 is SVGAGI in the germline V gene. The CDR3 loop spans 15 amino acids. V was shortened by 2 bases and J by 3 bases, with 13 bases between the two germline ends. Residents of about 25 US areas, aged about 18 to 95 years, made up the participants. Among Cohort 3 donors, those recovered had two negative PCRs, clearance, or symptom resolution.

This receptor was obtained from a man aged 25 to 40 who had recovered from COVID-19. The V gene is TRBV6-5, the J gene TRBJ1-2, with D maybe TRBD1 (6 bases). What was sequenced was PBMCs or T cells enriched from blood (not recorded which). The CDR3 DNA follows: TGTGCCAGCAGTTACGAAGGGGGTAGGGACTATGGCTACACCTTC. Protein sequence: CASSYEGGRDYGYTF.